Each of the 23 T cell receptor beta chains below was sequenced from the same sample in a study of shared clonotypes between healthy human individuals. Profiled with immunoSEQ multiplex PCR; TCRdb holds only in-frame clones, not every one. The data hold more than 2 million clones, with almost 96% observed a single time. The sequencing input was naive CD4+ T cells sorted from blood. Documented subset: CD45RA+ positively selected. The receptors stem from a man between 18 and 35 years old in good health.

Of note for this clone: This same CDR3 is encoded by further DNA sequences in the sample. J is TRBJ1-2 and V is TRBV5-6; unclear D gene. The CDR3 has 12 residues. The V end was cut by 0 bases, the J end by 8 bases, with 8 bases between. Per the germline V gene, CDR1 is SGHDT and CDR2 is YYEEEE. The CDR3 spells CASSLGLGGYTF. Written as DNA, the CDR3 is TGTGCCAGCAGCTTGGGCCTCGGGGGCTACACCTTC.

CDR3 coding DNA: TGCGCCAGCAGCCAAGGGGGGCCAAACAATGAGCAGTTCTTC. Amino acid sequence: CASSQGGPNNEQFF. The chain carries TRBV4-1 and TRBJ2-1, with D possibly being TRBD1 (6 bases). V was shortened by 1 base and J by 5 bases, with 9 bases between the two germline ends. There are 14 residues in the CDR3. Germline CDR1 reads MGHRA; CDR2 reads YSYEKL.

This clone was seen only once. Distinct nucleotide sequences in the sample also encode this CDR3. The CDR3 DNA is TGTGCCAGCAGCCAAAAAGGACTGAACACTGAAGCTTTCTTT. It is translated as CASSQKGLNTEAFF. This chain links TRBV7-9 with TRBJ1-1; the D is unclear. Trimming stripped 5 bases from V and 0 bases from J, with 10 bases between. The CDR3 is made up of 14 amino acids. Germline V gives CDR1 SEHNR, CDR2 FQNEAQ (reference sequence). The full variable domain, rest sourced from reference TRBV7-9 and TRBJ1-1, is DTGVSQNPRHKITKRGQNVTFRCDPISEHNRLYWYRQTLGQGPEFLTYFQNEAQLEKSRLLSDRFSAERPKGSFSTLEIQRTEQGDSAMYLCASSQKGLNTEAFFGQGTRLTVV.

The genes are TRBV30 and TRBJ1-2; 12 bases fit TRBD1. The trim removed 3 bases at V and 4 bases at J, leaving 6 bases unmatched. This CDR3 comprises 15 residues. In germline, CDR1 is GTSNPN, CDR2 SVGIG (reference sequence). The CDR3 coding sequence is TGTGCCTGGAGGGGGGACAGGGGGCATAGCTATGGCTACACCTTC. Protein: CAWRGDRGHSYGYTF.

V usage is TRBV7-9 and J usage is TRBJ2-7; 7 bases fit TRBD1. The germline V gene has CDR1 SEHNR and CDR2 FQNEAQ (reference sequence). The CDR3 contains 18 residues. The V gene end was trimmed by 0 bases and the J gene end by 0 bases; junction bases not matched to a gene: 11. The CDR3 is CASSLAAGWTGLSYEQYF. The CDR3 nucleotides are TGTGCCAGCAGCTTAGCGGCCGGTTGGACAGGCCTCTCCTACGAGCAGTACTTC.

This chain uses TRBV6-1 with TRBJ2-1; 8 bases align to TRBD2. Germline CDR1 and CDR2: MNHNS and SASEGT. Losses at the gene ends were 8 bases for V and 2 bases for J; bases not matched to a gene: 14. This CDR3 has 17 amino acids. The CDR3 loop is CASRGYNSGAAYNEQFF. The CDR3 coding sequence is TGTGCCAGCCGTGGCTATAATAGCGGGGCCGCCTACAATGAGCAGTTCTTC.

The chain has TRBV5-1 and TRBJ2-1; 8 nucleotides align to TRBD2. The CDR3 consists of 14 residues. With 0 bases clipped from V and 9 bases from J, the junction kept 5 bases outside the gene matches. Per germline, CDR1 SGHRS and CDR2 YFSETQ. CDR3 in amino acids: CASSLVSGGGEQFF. The CDR3 region has the DNA TGCGCCAGCAGCTTGGTGTCGGGAGGGGGTGAGCAGTTCTTC.

This chain connects TRBV6-5 to TRBJ2-7; D assignment may be TRBD1 or TRBD2 (5 bases each). V lost 6 bases to trimming and J lost 5 bases, with 17 bases between them. The germline gives CDR1 MNHEY, CDR2 SVGAGI. This CDR3 is built from 14 residues. The CDR3: CASSPRQGANEQYF. CDR3 sequence (DNA): TGTGCCAGCAGCCCCCGGCAGGGAGCCAACGAGCAGTACTTC.

The CDR3 here is CASRYTSGREETQYF. The CDR3 region has the DNA TGTGCCAGTAGATACACTAGCGGGAGAGAAGAGACCCAGTACTTC. The chain joins TRBV19 to TRBJ2-5; TRBD2 matches at 11 bases. CDR3 length equals 15 residues. After removal of 6 bases from V and 3 bases from J, the junction contained 6 bases not matched to a gene. Germline loops: CDR1 LNHDA, CDR2 SQIVND (reference sequence).

The V and J genes are TRBV5-1 and TRBJ2-5; 8 positions agree with TRBD2. Looked up from germline, CDR1 is SGHRS and CDR2 is YFSETQ. CDR3 size: 15 residues. Germline trimming cut 0 bases from V and 1 base from J; bases unmatched to any gene: 2. CDR3 nucleotide sequence: TGCGCCAGCAGCTTGGGCGGGGGGTCCCAAGAGACCCAGTACTTC. It encodes CASSLGGGSQETQYF. The full variable domain, its missing parts supplied by reference TRBV5-1 and TRBJ2-5, is KAGVTQTPRYLIKTRGQQVTLSCSPISGHRSVSWYQQTPGQGLQFLFEYFSETQRNKGNFPGRFSGRQFSNSRSEMNVSTLELGDSALYLCASSLGGGSQETQYFGPGTRLLVL.

Only one count was recorded for this clone. The chain couples TRBV10-3 to TRBJ2-7; D gene uncertain. Germline CDR1 and CDR2: ENHRY and SYGVKD. The CDR3 is 13 residues long. V gave up 6 bases and J gave up 1 base, with 10 bases separating them. CDR3 region: CAIRDGGSYEQYF. The DNA for the CDR3 is TGTGCCATCAGGGACGGTGGATCCTACGAGCAGTACTTC.

Remarks on this clone: Sequence at one end of the junction differs from germline and may be a read error. Other nucleotide sequences in the sample specify the same CDR3. The rearrangement links TRBV6-5 to TRBJ1-1; D not certain. This CDR3 is built from 13 residues. Germline assignment: CDR1 MNHEY and CDR2 SVGAGI. The DNA of the CDR3 is TGTGCCAGCAGTTATTGGCGGAGCACTGAAGCTTTTTTT. It yields the protein CASSYWRSTEAFF.

The chain couples TRBV2 to TRBJ2-7; a possible D gene is TRBD1 (5 bases). The length of the CDR3 is 12 residues. The V and J ends lost 6 bases and 1 base respectively, with 7 bases between them. Germline-derived CDR1 and CDR2 are SNHLY and FYNNEI. The CDR3 sequence: CASRQDSYEQYF. The CDR3 bases are TGTGCCAGCAGACAGGATTCCTACGAGCAGTACTTC.

The chain has TRBV12-5 and TRBJ2-5; D is undetermined. The CDR3 totals 12 residues. V was trimmed by 4 bases and J by 5 bases, leaving 8 bases between them. The V gene's germline CDR1 is LGHNT and CDR2 FRNRAP. This chain's CDR3 is CASGSPAETQYF. CDR3 nucleotides: TGTGCTAGTGGTTCCCCGGCGGAGACCCAGTACTTC.

The CDR3 protein is CASSTRLARGPYEQYF. The CDR3, as DNA: TGTGCCAGCAGCACCCGTCTAGCGCGAGGGCCTTACGAGCAGTACTTC. V gene TRBV21-1 combines with J gene TRBJ2-7; the table's D call TRBD2 went unverified against the DNA. TRBV21-1 is a listed pseudogene. This CDR3 contains 16 residues.

Only one count was recorded for this clone. The rearrangement uses TRBV5-4 and TRBJ2-7; 7 bases map to TRBD1. The germline V gene encodes CDR1 SGHNT and CDR2 YYREEE (reference sequence). CDR3 length: 13 residues. V shed 3 bases and J 3 bases; nucleotides not matched to a gene: 3. The chain's CDR3 is CASSWGQNYEQYF. As DNA, the CDR3 is TGTGCCAGCAGCTGGGGACAGAACTACGAGCAGTACTTC.

The V call is TRBV5-1, the J call TRBJ2-1; 14 bases fit TRBD2. Looked up from germline, CDR1 is SGHRS and CDR2 is YFSETQ. V gave up 4 bases and J gave up 5 bases; unmatched junction bases: 8. The CDR3 spans 17 residues. CDR3 residues: CASSPGLAGGADNEQFF. The CDR3 DNA sequence: TGCGCCAGCAGCCCCGGACTAGCGGGGGGCGCGGACAATGAGCAGTTCTTC.

The V and J genes are TRBV7-2 and TRBJ2-5; possibly TRBD2 for D (6 bases). V was clipped by 5 bases and J by 4 bases, with 17 bases between them. Germline values: CDR1 SGHTA, CDR2 FQGNSA. The CDR3 is 15 amino acids. The CDR3 protein is CASSPQAGMRETQYF. In DNA form, the CDR3 reads TGTGCCAGCAGCCCTCAAGCGGGTATGAGAGAGACCCAGTACTTC.

The chain employs TRBV25-1 and TRBJ1-1; D call uncertain. This CDR3 is 16 amino acids long. V was shortened by 2 bases and J by 1 base, with 14 bases between the two germline ends. Germline loops: CDR1 MGHDK, CDR2 SYGVNS. Here the CDR3 DNA reads TGTGCCAGCAGTGAAGTAGACGGACGGCCGAACACTGAAGCTTTCTTT. This sequence encodes CASSEVDGRPNTEAFF.

About this clone itself: This sample also contains other DNA sequences that code for the same CDR3. This sequence joins TRBV19 and TRBJ1-3; D not certain. V lost 6 bases, J lost 2 bases, and 5 bases lay in between. Germline lookup yields CDR1 LNHDA and CDR2 SQIVND (reference sequence). The CDR3 runs 12 residues. The CDR3 here is CASSIPGNTIYF. DNA for the CDR3: TGTGCCAGTAGCATACCTGGAAACACCATATATTTT.

The rearrangement uses TRBV7-8 and TRBJ2-2; D gene unclear. Per the germline V gene, CDR1 is SGHVS and CDR2 is FQNEAQ. The CDR3 has 12 residues. V shed 3 bases and J shed 6 bases, with 5 bases lying between them. Here the CDR3 DNA reads TGTGCCAGCAGCTTCGAATCCGGGGAGCTGTTTTTT. This codes for CASSFESGELFF.

V gene TRBV10-3 combines with J gene TRBJ2-3, with TRBD1 matching over 10 bases. From germline, CDR1 is ENHRY and CDR2 SYGVKD. The CDR3 totals 16 residues. V trimming: 6 bases; J trimming: 1 base; junction bases outside the gene matches: 7. As DNA, the CDR3 is TGTGCCATCAGGTCGCACGGGACAGGGGGCACAGATACGCAGTATTTT. Translation gives CAIRSHGTGGTDTQYF.

The chain uses TRBV7-2 and TRBJ1-2, with TRBD1 identical over 10 bases. With 5 bases clipped from V and 5 bases from J, the junction kept 8 bases outside the gene matches. This CDR3 contains 15 residues. The germline CDR1 and CDR2 sequences are SGHTA and FQGNSA. This CDR3 is CASSETGGAWYGYTF. CDR3 bases: TGTGCCAGCAGCGAGACAGGGGGCGCGTGGTATGGCTACACCTTC. The variable domain in full, completed from reference TRBV7-2 and TRBJ1-2, reads GAGVSQSPSNKVTEKGKDVELRCDPISGHTALYWYRQSLGQGLEFLIYFQGNSAPDKSGLPSDRFSAERTGGSVSTLTIQRTQQEDSAVYLCASSETGGAWYGYTFGSGTRLTVV.